This is a list of T cell receptor beta chains from one sample in a study of identical twins. MiXCR, applied by TCRdb to the 5' RACE reads, yields one record per CDR3 protein. The sample holds 690,000 or so distinct CDR3 sequences, over 8.5% seen once. The same data also went into a second study, on yellow fever vaccine responses in identical twins.

Sequencing input: PBMCs. The receptors shown here come from a young woman in good health. Both conserved end residues are part of each CDR3. A D gene is named only where the DNA matches it firmly. Clone size is given for some rows only: seen once, a few or many times, or a class if the clone is expanded.

size: -; J: TRBJ2-7; D: TRBD2; V: TRBV6-1; DNA: TGTGCCAGCAGTGTCCTCCCTAGCGGGAGTTCCTACGAGCAGTACTTC; CDR3: CASSVLPSGSSYEQYF
size: few; J: TRBJ2-4; D: -; V: TRBV29-1; DNA: TGCAGCGTTGAAGGGGTAATGACCAAAAACATTCAGTACTTC; CDR3: CSVEGVMTKNIQYF
size: -; J: TRBJ2-7; D: -; V: TRBV4-2; DNA: TGTGCCAGCAGCCAAGAGGGCGGGACGCCCTACGAGCAGTACTTC; CDR3: CASSQEGGTPYEQYF
size: few; J: TRBJ2-1; D: TRBD2; V: TRBV29-1; DNA: TGCAGCGTCAGAGCGGGATCGGGTAATGAGCAGTTCTTC; CDR3: CSVRAGSGNEQFF
size: -; J: TRBJ2-2; D: TRBD1; V: TRBV20-1; DNA: TGCAGTACCTCTAGGCCCCGGGACAGGGGGCGACACACCGGGGAGCTGTTTTTT; CDR3: CSTSRPRDRGRHTGELFF
size: -; J: TRBJ2-3; D: -; V: TRBV4-1; DNA: TGCGCCAGCAGCCCGCCCTCGACGATAGATACGCAGTATTTT; CDR3: CASSPPSTIDTQYF
size: -; J: TRBJ2-1; D: -; V: TRBV5-1; DNA: TGCGCCAGCAGCTTTTTACCTAGGGTAGCCTTCGATGAGCAGTTCTTC; CDR3: CASSFLPRVAFDEQFF
size: -; J: TRBJ2-1; D: TRBD2; V: TRBV29-1; DNA: TGCAGCGCCCAACGGGGAGGGCCGGATGAGCAGTTCTTC; CDR3: CSAQRGGPDEQFF
size: few; J: TRBJ1-6; D: -; V: TRBV13; DNA: TGTGCCAGCAGCTTCCAACGTAGTAGTAATTCACCCCTCCACTTT; CDR3: CASSFQRSSNSPLHF
size: -; J: TRBJ2-2; D: -; V: TRBV30; DNA: TGTGCCTGGGCAGACACCTACACCGGGGAGCTGTTTTTT; CDR3: CAWADTYTGELFF
size: few; J: TRBJ2-7; D: -; V: TRBV7-9; DNA: TGTGCCAGCAGCCCCACTTCTCCGGAGGGCTACGAGCAGTACTTC; CDR3: CASSPTSPEGYEQYF
size: -; J: TRBJ1-5; D: -; V: TRBV19; DNA: TGTGCCAGTAGTATCAGGGCTCCAAATAGCAATCAGCCCCAGCATTTT; CDR3: CASSIRAPNSNQPQHF
size: few; J: TRBJ2-5; D: -; V: TRBV10-3; DNA: TGTGCCATCAGAGGCTCGGAGACCCAGTACTTC; CDR3: CAIRGSETQYF
size: -; J: TRBJ2-1; D: TRBD2; V: TRBV7-9; DNA: TGTGCCAGCAGCACCCTAGCGGGAGAGATTGGGAATGAGCAGTTCTTC; CDR3: CASSTLAGEIGNEQFF
size: many; J: TRBJ2-1; D: TRBD1; V: TRBV15; DNA: TGTGCCACCAGCAGAGGATGGCAGGGGGCCTTGGGGTGGGGTGAGCAGTTCTTC; CDR3: CATSRGWQGALGWGEQFF
size: few; J: TRBJ1-2; D: -; V: TRBV6-5; DNA: TGTGCCAGCAGTTACGGGGGTGCGGGCTATGGCTACACCTTC; CDR3: CASSYGGAGYGYTF
size: few; J: TRBJ1-6; D: -; V: TRBV7-9; DNA: TGTGCCAGCAGCGCCTCAGGGGATAATTCACCCCTCCACTTT; CDR3: CASSASGDNSPLHF
size: -; J: TRBJ2-1; D: -; V: TRBV4-2; DNA: TGTGCCAGCAGCCAAAGTTCGGGGGACAACAATGAGCAGTTCTTC; CDR3: CASSQSSGDNNEQFF
size: -; J: TRBJ2-7; D: TRBD1; V: TRBV6-5; DNA: TGTGCCAGCAGTCACTCCGGGACAGGGGGCTCCTACGAGCAGTACTTC; CDR3: CASSHSGTGGSYEQYF
size: many; J: TRBJ2-7; D: -; V: TRBV13; DNA: TGTGCCAGCAGCTCCAGGGGCAGTATGTACGAGCAGTACTTC; CDR3: CASSSRGSMYEQYF
size: few; J: TRBJ2-6; D: TRBD1; V: TRBV11-2; DNA: TGTGCCAGCAGCGCGGACAGGGGCCTGAGATCTGGGGCCAACGTCCTGACTTTC; CDR3: CASSADRGLRSGANVLTF
size: -; J: TRBJ2-2; D: TRBD1; V: TRBV9; DNA: TGTGCCAGCAGCGTAGGCTTAGGGACAGGGGTTTCGGGCACCGGGGAGCTGTTTTTT; CDR3: CASSVGLGTGVSGTGELFF
size: -; J: TRBJ1-1; D: -; V: TRBV5-1; DNA: TGCGCCAGCCGGCTGGGGGGCGCGCTTACCACTGAAGCTTTCTTT; CDR3: CASRLGGALTTEAFF
size: many; J: TRBJ2-5; D: TRBD1; V: TRBV29-1; DNA: TGCAGCGTTGGCCGGGACAGGGCCCAAGAGACCCAGTACTTC; CDR3: CSVGRDRAQETQYF
size: many; J: TRBJ2-5; D: TRBD2; V: TRBV12-3/TRBV12-4; DNA: TGTGCCAGCAAGCCTAGCGGGAGTTCAGAGACCCAGTACTTC; CDR3: CASKPSGSSETQYF
size: -; J: TRBJ2-3; D: -; V: TRBV4-2; DNA: TGTGCCAGCAGCCAAGGCGTGAGTCCCACAGATACGCAGTATTTT; CDR3: CASSQGVSPTDTQYF
size: few; J: TRBJ2-7; D: -; V: TRBV2; DNA: TGTGCCAGCCTAGACGAGGACAGCTCCTACGAGCAGTACTTC; CDR3: CASLDEDSSYEQYF
size: few; J: TRBJ2-1; D: TRBD2; V: TRBV29-1; DNA: TGCAGCGCCTTAGCGGGGGCGCAATACAATGAGCAGTTCTTC; CDR3: CSALAGAQYNEQFF
size: -; J: TRBJ2-1; D: TRBD2; V: TRBV7-4; DNA: TGTGCCAGCATCGACCCCCTCCTAGCGGGGGGTGATGAGCAGTTCTTC; CDR3: CASIDPLLAGGDEQFF
size: -; J: TRBJ2-6; D: -; V: TRBV7-6; DNA: TGTGCCAGCACAGCTGGGGCCAACGTCCTGACTTTC; CDR3: CASTAGANVLTF
size: few; J: TRBJ1-2; D: TRBD1; V: TRBV10-2; DNA: TGCGCCAGCAGTCCACCGGGACAGGGTTACTATGGCTACACCTTC; CDR3: CASSPPGQGYYGYTF
size: -; J: TRBJ1-1; D: -; V: TRBV12-3/TRBV12-4; DNA: TGTGCCAGCAGAAGGTCAGCGGGTACGGACACTGAAGCTTTCTTT; CDR3: CASRRSAGTDTEAFF
size: -; J: TRBJ1-4; D: TRBD1; V: TRBV5-1; DNA: TGCGCCAGCAGCTTCGGACAGGCAGCAACTAATGAAAAACTGTTTTTT; CDR3: CASSFGQAATNEKLFF
size: few; J: TRBJ2-3; D: TRBD2; V: TRBV12-3/TRBV12-4; DNA: TGTGCCAGCAGTGGGACTAGTTTGGTCACAGATACGCAGTATTTT; CDR3: CASSGTSLVTDTQYF
size: many; J: TRBJ2-5; D: TRBD1; V: TRBV5-6; DNA: TGTGCCAGCAGCTTGAGAGGGGGCGCGGAGACCCAGTACTTC; CDR3: CASSLRGGAETQYF
size: few; J: TRBJ2-1; D: TRBD2; V: TRBV4-3; DNA: TGCGCCAGCAGCCAAGCGCGGGAGTCGTACAATGAGCAGTTCTTC; CDR3: CASSQARESYNEQFF
size: few; J: TRBJ1-2; D: -; V: TRBV20-1; DNA: TGCAGTGCTAGAGAGGATAACTATGGCTACACCTTC; CDR3: CSAREDNYGYTF
size: -; J: TRBJ2-5; D: -; V: TRBV28; DNA: TGTGCCAGCAGTTTACCGGAGGGGGCGGTTCGAGAGACCCAGTACTTC; CDR3: CASSLPEGAVRETQYF
size: -; J: TRBJ2-2; D: TRBD2; V: TRBV27; DNA: TGTGCCAGCAGTTTAGCGGGACTACGCACCGGGGAGCTGTTTTTT; CDR3: CASSLAGLRTGELFF
size: -; J: TRBJ2-5; D: -; V: TRBV18; DNA: TGTGCCAGCTCACTACAGAGGGCTTCAGAAGAGACCCAGTACTTC; CDR3: CASSLQRASEETQYF
size: few; J: TRBJ1-4; D: TRBD1; V: TRBV5-1; DNA: TGCGCCAGCAGACGGACAGGGGGTGCAACTAATGAAAAACTGTTTTTT; CDR3: CASRRTGGATNEKLFF
size: many; J: TRBJ2-7; D: -; V: TRBV14; DNA: TGCGCCAGCAGCCAAGAAATCACCTACGAGCAGTACTTC; CDR3: CASSQEITYEQYF
size: few; J: TRBJ2-2; D: -; V: TRBV20-1; DNA: TGCAGTGCTAGGGGGCTAGCCAACGCCGGGGAGCTGTTTTTT; CDR3: CSARGLANAGELFF
size: few; J: TRBJ2-3; D: TRBD2; V: TRBV6-1; DNA: TGTGCCAGCAGACTAGCGAGCACTCCTGGTACGCAGTATTTT; CDR3: CASRLASTPGTQYF
size: -; J: TRBJ2-5; D: TRBD2; V: TRBV3-1; DNA: TGTGCCAGCAGCGGAGGACTAGCGGGGGTCAAAGAGACCCAGTACTTC; CDR3: CASSGGLAGVKETQYF
size: few; J: TRBJ2-1; D: TRBD1; V: TRBV27; DNA: TGTGCCAGCAGTTTTTGGGACAGGGGTTCCTACAATGAGCAGTTCTTC; CDR3: CASSFWDRGSYNEQFF
size: few; J: TRBJ2-2; D: -; V: TRBV12-3/TRBV12-4; DNA: TGTGCCAGCAGCCGACACGCCGGGGAGCTGTTTTTT; CDR3: CASSRHAGELFF
size: -; J: TRBJ2-7; D: -; V: TRBV12-3/TRBV12-4; DNA: TGTGCCAGCAGTTTAGCTGGGGGGATCACCTACGAGCAGTACTTC; CDR3: CASSLAGGITYEQYF
size: many; J: TRBJ2-2; D: -; V: TRBV15; DNA: TGTGCCACCAGCAGAGCCGTGGGGACCGGTGCCGGGGAGCTGTTTTTT; CDR3: CATSRAVGTGAGELFF
size: -; J: TRBJ2-7; D: TRBD1; V: TRBV12-3/TRBV12-4; DNA: TGTGCCAGCAGTGAAATTCCGGGACAGGGGGCATACGAGCAGTACTTC; CDR3: CASSEIPGQGAYEQYF
size: few; J: TRBJ1-5; D: -; V: TRBV14; DNA: TGTGCCAGCAATTCCAGGGACCCTCGGAGGCCCCAGCATTTT; CDR3: CASNSRDPRRPQHF